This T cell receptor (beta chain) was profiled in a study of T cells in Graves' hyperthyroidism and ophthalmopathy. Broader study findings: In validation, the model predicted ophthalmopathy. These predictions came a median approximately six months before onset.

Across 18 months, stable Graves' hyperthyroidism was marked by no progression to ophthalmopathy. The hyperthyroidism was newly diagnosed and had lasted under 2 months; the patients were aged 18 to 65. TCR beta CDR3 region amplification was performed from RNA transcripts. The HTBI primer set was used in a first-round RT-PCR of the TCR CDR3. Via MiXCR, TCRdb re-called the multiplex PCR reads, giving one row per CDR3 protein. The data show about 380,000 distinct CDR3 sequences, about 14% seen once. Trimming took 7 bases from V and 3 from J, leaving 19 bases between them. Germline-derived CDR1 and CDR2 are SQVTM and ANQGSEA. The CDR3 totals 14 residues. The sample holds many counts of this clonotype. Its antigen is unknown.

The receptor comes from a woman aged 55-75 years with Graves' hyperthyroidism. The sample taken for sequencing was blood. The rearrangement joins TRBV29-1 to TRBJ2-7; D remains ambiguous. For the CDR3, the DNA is TGCAGCGCAGCATACGGTGGAGTCGGCTACGAGCAGTACTTC. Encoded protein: CSAAYGGVGYEQYF.